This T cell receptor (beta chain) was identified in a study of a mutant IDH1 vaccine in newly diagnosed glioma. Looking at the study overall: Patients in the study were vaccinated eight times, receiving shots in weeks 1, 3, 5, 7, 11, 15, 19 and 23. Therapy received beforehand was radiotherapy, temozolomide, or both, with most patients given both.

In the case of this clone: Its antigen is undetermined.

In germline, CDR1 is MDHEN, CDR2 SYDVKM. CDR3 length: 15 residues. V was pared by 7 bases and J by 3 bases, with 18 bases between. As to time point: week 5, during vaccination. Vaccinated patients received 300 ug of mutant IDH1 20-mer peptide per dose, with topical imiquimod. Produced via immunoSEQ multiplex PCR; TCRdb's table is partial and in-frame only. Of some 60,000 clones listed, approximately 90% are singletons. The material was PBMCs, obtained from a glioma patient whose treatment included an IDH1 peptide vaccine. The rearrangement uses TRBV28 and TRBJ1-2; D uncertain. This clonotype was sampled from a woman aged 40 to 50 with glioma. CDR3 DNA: TGTGCCAGCAACATGATCGGGGTGGGCGACTATGGCTACACCTTC. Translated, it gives CASNMIGVGDYGYTF.